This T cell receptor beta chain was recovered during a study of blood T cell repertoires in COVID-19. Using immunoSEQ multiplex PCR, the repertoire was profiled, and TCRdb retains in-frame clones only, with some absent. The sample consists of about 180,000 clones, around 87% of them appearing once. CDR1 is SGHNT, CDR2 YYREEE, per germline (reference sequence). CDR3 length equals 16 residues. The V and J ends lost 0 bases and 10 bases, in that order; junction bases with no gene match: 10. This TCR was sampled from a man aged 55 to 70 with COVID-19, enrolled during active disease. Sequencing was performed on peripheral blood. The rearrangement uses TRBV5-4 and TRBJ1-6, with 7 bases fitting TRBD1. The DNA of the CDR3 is TGTGCCAGCAGCTTGGTTAGGCAGGGGGTGGTATCACCCCTCCACTTT. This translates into CASSLVRQGVVSPLHF.